A single sample gave rise to the 17 T cell receptor beta chains below, sequenced in a study of breast tumors, draining lymph nodes, adjacent tissues (dated by TCRdb to the mid-2010s). Receptor amplification or capture employed multiplex PCR. TCRdb records Illumina HiSeq 2000 as the sequencer. The raw public reads went through TCRdb reprocessing: fastp at Q25, MiXCR clone calling, in-frame beta chains kept. CDR3 protein sequences are deduplicated, and each keeps its most common genes and DNA. Counted in this sample were about 22,000 distinct CDR3 sequences; around two thirds of them appeared once. Clones ranked in the top ten supply 15% to 20% of the sample. The sequenced sample was tumor-adjacent breast tissue. These receptor sequences come from a female donor with breast cancer. Some clones in this sample may be carry-over from other donors' samples.

As to this clonotype: An end of the junction differs from the germline gene, which may be a read error. The chain recombines TRBV12-3 or TRBV12-4 with TRBJ1-4; D unclear. The CDR3 totals 15 residues. The CDR3, as DNA: TGTGCCAGCAGTTTTGCTGGGGAGTTCCATGAAAGACTGTTTTTT. Protein product: CASSFAGEFHERLFF.

This rearrangement joins TRBV13 to TRBJ1-5, with D possibly being TRBD1 (6 bases). V shed 3 bases and J shed 1 base, with 7 bases lying between them. The V gene's germline CDR1 is PRHDT and CDR2 FYEKMQ (reference sequence). This CDR3 is built from 14 residues. CDR3 in amino acids: CASSFQGSNQPQHF. The CDR3 DNA reads TGTGCCAGCAGCTTTCAGGGGAGCAATCAGCCCCAGCATTTT.

With respect to this clonotype: A junction end diverges from the germline sequence, so it may reflect a read error. The V gene is TRBV29-1, the J gene TRBJ2-3; 11 nucleotides match TRBD2. The germline V gene has CDR1 SQVTM and CDR2 ANQGSEA. CDR3 size: 14 residues. The chain's CDR3 is CGVGTSGSTDTQYF. CDR3 in DNA: TGCGGCGTAGGGACTAGCGGTTCCACAGATACGCAGTATTTT.

Within the sample, this clonotype is medium-sized. V is TRBV5-1 and J is TRBJ2-7, with TRBD1 identical over 11 bases. The CDR3 loop spans 14 amino acids. The germline CDR1 and CDR2 sequences are SGHRS and YFSETQ. Trimming removed 2 bases from V and 3 bases from J; junction bases left unmatched: 1. The CDR3: CASSFGTGGYEQYF. The CDR3 bases are TGCGCCAGCAGCTTCGGGACAGGGGGCTACGAGCAGTACTTC. The full variable domain, with the rest looked up from reference TRBV5-1 and TRBJ2-7, is KAGVTQTPRYLIKTRGQQVTLSCSPISGHRSVSWYQQTPGQGLQFLFEYFSETQRNKGNFPGRFSGRQFSNSRSEMNVSTLELGDSALYLCASSFGTGGYEQYFGPGTRLTVT.

The rearrangement uses TRBV6-5 and TRBJ1-5; 8 nucleotides align to TRBD1. Losses at the gene ends were 5 bases for V and 4 bases for J; bases not matched to a gene: 13. There are 17 residues in the CDR3. Germline V gene sequence: CDR1 MNHEY, CDR2 SVGAGI. CDR3 sequence (DNA): TGTGCCAGCAGTCCCGGAGCACGACAGGGGCAGAATCAGCCCCAGCATTTT. Translating gives CASSPGARQGQNQPQHF.

The chain carries TRBV14 and TRBJ1-2; D may be TRBD1 (5 bases). The ends were cut back, 0 bases at V and 8 bases at J, with 13 bases in the middle. The CDR3 covers 14 residues. Per germline, CDR1 SGHDN and CDR2 FVKESK. CDR3 region: CASSQDAGTGGYTF. CDR3 nucleotides: TGTGCCAGCAGCCAAGATGCGGGGACGGGCGGCTACACCTTC.

Relative to its sample, this clonotype is medium-sized. V usage is TRBV18 and J usage is TRBJ1-2, with D possibly matching TRBD1 (5 bases). The CDR3 spans 15 residues. Germline V gene data show CDR1 as KGHSH and CDR2 as LQKENI. Trimming pared 6 bases from V and 4 bases from J, leaving 18 bases between. This CDR3 is CASSPSRDVAYGYTF. The CDR3 DNA sequence: TGTGCCAGCTCCCCAAGCAGGGACGTTGCCTATGGCTACACCTTC.

Many counts were recorded for this clonotype. The chain is built from TRBV4-1 and TRBJ1-1, with D tentatively TRBD1 (5 bases). Germline lookup yields CDR1 MGHRA and CDR2 YSYEKL. V lost 0 bases, J lost 11 bases, and 16 bases lay in between. This CDR3 contains 14 residues. CDR3 sequence reads: CASSQDQGLVTAFF. The CDR3 region has the DNA TGCGCCAGCAGCCAAGATCAGGGACTAGTTACTGCTTTCTTT.

The gene calls are TRBV7-9 and TRBJ1-4; D unresolved. CDR3 length: 14 amino acids. The V and J ends lost 5 bases and 8 bases respectively, with 15 bases between them. The germline V gene encodes CDR1 SEHNR and CDR2 FQNEAQ (reference sequence). CDR3 loop: CASSPATPSEKLFF. DNA of the CDR3: TGTGCCAGCAGCCCAGCAACCCCGTCCGAAAAACTGTTTTTT.

The chain links TRBV19 to TRBJ1-5; 8 nucleotides align to TRBD1. Germline CDR1 LNHDA, CDR2 SQIVND (reference sequence). This CDR3 has 13 amino acids. The trim removed 9 bases at V and 7 bases at J, leaving 8 bases unmatched. The CDR3 DNA reads as TGTGCCAGCAGTTCAGGGGGCGCCCAGCCCCAGCATTTT. Translating gives CASSSGGAQPQHF.

CDR3 region: CSALEGTDTQYF. CDR3 bases: TGCAGTGCGTTAGAGGGCACAGATACGCAGTATTTT. V is TRBV20-1 and J is TRBJ2-3; D unresolved. From germline, CDR1 is DFQATT and CDR2 SNEGSKA (reference sequence). CDR3 length: 12 amino acids. Trimming stripped 6 bases from V and 1 base from J, with 8 bases between.

The rearrangement uses TRBV9 and TRBJ1-6; D not certain. V lost 0 bases and J 7 bases, leaving 17 bases between the germline ends. The CDR3 has 17 residues. CDR1 SGDLS and CDR2 YYNGEE come from the germline V gene. Here the CDR3 reads CASSVEGGPDPNSPLHF. The CDR3 bases are TGTGCCAGCAGCGTAGAGGGAGGACCCGACCCAAATTCACCCCTCCACTTT. The entire variable domain, with the rest obtained from reference TRBV9 and TRBJ1-6, is as follows: DSGVTQTPKHLITATGQRVTLRCSPRSGDLSVYWYQQSLDQGLQFLIQYYNGEERAKGNILERFSAQQFPDLHSELNLSSLELGDSALYFCASSVEGGPDPNSPLHFGNGTRLTVT.

The gene calls are TRBV6-1 and TRBJ2-7, with TRBD1 matching 10 bases. V lost 3 bases to trimming and J lost 5 bases; unmatched junction nucleotides: 7. The CDR3 length is 15 residues. The germline CDR1 and CDR2 sequences are MNHNS and SASEGT. In nucleotides, the CDR3 is TGTGCCAGCAGTGACTTCGGGGACAGGGGCGACGAGCAGTACTTC. Translation gives CASSDFGDRGDEQYF.

This clonotype has just one count. This chain uses TRBV2 with TRBJ2-5, with D unclear. The germline CDR1 and CDR2 sequences are SNHLY and FYNNEI. The CDR3 loop spans 13 amino acids. The V gene lost 2 bases and the J gene lost 5 bases, with 9 bases spanning the gap. CDR3 DNA: TGTGCCAGCAGTGAAATAGTGCGGGAGACCCAGTACTTC. Its translation is CASSEIVRETQYF. The entire variable domain, with the rest obtained from reference TRBV2 and TRBJ2-5, is as follows: EPEVTQTPSHQVTQMGQEVILRCVPISNHLYFYWYRQILGQKVEFLVSFYNNEISEKSEIFDDQFSVERPDGSNFTLKIRSTKLEDSAMYFCASSEIVRETQYFGPGTRLLVL.

The V call is TRBV4-1, the J call TRBJ2-1; D is perhaps TRBD2 (5 bases). Trimming removed 0 bases at V and 9 bases at J, with 15 bases between. Germline CDR1 and CDR2: MGHRA and YSYEKL. The CDR3 runs 15 residues. CDR3: CASSQDVAGALEQFF. CDR3 sequence (DNA): TGCGCCAGCAGCCAAGACGTTGCGGGCGCCCTTGAGCAGTTCTTC.

This sequence joins TRBV7-2 and TRBJ1-6; D is unclear. Germline V gives CDR1 SGHTA, CDR2 FQGNSA. The CDR3 covers 15 residues. V lost 2 bases to trimming and J lost 7 bases, with 12 bases between them. The CDR3 loop reads CASSLTTPVNSPLHF. The CDR3 nucleotides read TGTGCCAGCAGCTTAACGACCCCGGTCAATTCACCCCTCCACTTT.

V gene TRBV11-2 combines with J gene TRBJ1-1; weak D call: TRBD1 (5 bases). The CDR3 contains 15 residues. Trimming shortened V by 1 base and J by 4 bases, and 13 bases separated the two germline ends. The germline gives CDR1 SGHAT, CDR2 FQNNGV. The DNA for the CDR3 is TGTGCCAGCAGCTTAGTTTCCGGGGGAGTCACTGAAGCTTTCTTT. Its translation: CASSLVSGGVTEAFF.